This T cell receptor (beta chain) was sequenced in a study of blood T cell repertoires in COVID-19. This CDR3 is built from 15 residues. Per germline, CDR1 LGHDT and CDR2 YNNKEL (reference sequence). V was clipped by 2 bases and J by 5 bases; unmatched bases: 4. The method was immunoSEQ multiplex PCR; TCRdb's version includes in-frame clones alone and lacks a portion of them. The sample has approximately 81,000 clones, roughly four fifths seen once. The sequence was obtained from a human donor in a cohort sampled during active COVID-19. Sequences were obtained from peripheral blood. The rearrangement uses TRBV3-1 (or the pseudogene TRBV3-2) and TRBJ1-5, with 9 bases lining up with TRBD1. Here the CDR3 DNA reads TGTGCCAGCAGCCAATCGGGGACAGGGTATCAGCCCCAGCATTTT. Protein: CASSQSGTGYQPQHF.